This T cell receptor beta chain was recorded in a study of blood T cell repertoires in COVID-19. At the level of the study: Samples representing acute and convalescent COVID-19 were sourced from the United States, Italy and Spain. Nucleic acid was either cDNA or gDNA, and it came from T cells, B-cell-depleted T cells, or PBMCs.

V lost 1 base to trimming and J lost 6 bases; unmatched junction nucleotides: 11. CDR3 size: 16 residues. CDR1 LNHDA and CDR2 SQIVND come from the germline V gene (reference sequence). TCRdb keeps only in-frame clones here, not all; method: immunoSEQ multiplex PCR. Of 200,000 to 250,000 clones listed, around 87% are singletons. The receptor was isolated from a man aged 25-45 years who had been exposed to COVID-19. The rearrangement joins TRBV19 to TRBJ2-7, with TRBD1 identical over 8 bases. Sequencing was done on a sample of PBMCs or T cells enriched from blood (not recorded which). The CDR3 sequence is CASSIVTGAGGVEQYF. The CDR3 DNA sequence: TGTGCCAGTAGTATAGTAACGGGGGCAGGGGGCGTCGAGCAGTACTTC.